This T cell receptor beta chain came from a study of beta chain features in type 1 diabetes. The study's findings and limits: Fewer junction insertions and more nucleotide deletions appeared in type 1 diabetes patients.

Expressed TCRB transcripts were sequenced because the entire RNA isolate underwent reverse transcription. Produced via immunoSEQ multiplex PCR; TCRdb's table is partial and in-frame only. In the table there are around 500,000 clones, roughly an eighth of which are singletons. The length of the CDR3 is 15 residues. Germline loops: CDR1 LGHNA, CDR2 YNFKEQ. V gave up 1 base and J gave up 6 bases, with 16 bases separating them. This clone appeared a few times. Antigen specificity is unknown. The chain is built from TRBV4-2 and TRBJ2-7; maybe TRBD1 (6 bases). This TCR derives from a young woman in good health. The sequenced sample was naive CD4+ T cells from blood. The CDR3 loop reads CASSQVGQGLVEQYF. For the CDR3, the DNA is TGTGCCAGCAGCCAAGTGGGGCAGGGGCTCGTCGAGCAGTACTTC.